This T cell receptor (beta chain) derives from a study of CD8 T cells in ankylosing spondylitis. Study outcomes and limitations: The study looked at matched synovial fluid samples from ankylosing spondylitis patients. Disease-linked clones were reported to be significantly enriched there. Seemingly distinctive of ankylosing spondylitis blood was a TCR beta motif formed by eight highly homologous variants.

This CDR3 comprises 12 residues. Between the trimmed V and J ends, which lost 2 bases and 8 bases, there was a span of 9 bases. Looked up from germline, CDR1 is LGHNA and CDR2 is YNFKEQ. TCRdb itself ran the 5' RACE reads through MiXCR, one entry per CDR3 protein. The data contain about 700,000 distinct CDR3 sequences, around 17% of them seen just once; the ten biggest clones take up under 20%. On this clonotype itself: Its antigen is currently unknown.

The chain employs TRBV4-2 and TRBJ1-1; possibly TRBD1 for D (6 bases). The material sequenced was blood, either unsorted or a sorted T cell fraction (not recorded which). This clonotype originated in a male donor with ankylosing spondylitis. The CDR3 DNA follows: TGTGCCAGCAGCCAAACAGGGCAGGAAGCTTTCTTT. It encodes CASSQTGQEAFF.